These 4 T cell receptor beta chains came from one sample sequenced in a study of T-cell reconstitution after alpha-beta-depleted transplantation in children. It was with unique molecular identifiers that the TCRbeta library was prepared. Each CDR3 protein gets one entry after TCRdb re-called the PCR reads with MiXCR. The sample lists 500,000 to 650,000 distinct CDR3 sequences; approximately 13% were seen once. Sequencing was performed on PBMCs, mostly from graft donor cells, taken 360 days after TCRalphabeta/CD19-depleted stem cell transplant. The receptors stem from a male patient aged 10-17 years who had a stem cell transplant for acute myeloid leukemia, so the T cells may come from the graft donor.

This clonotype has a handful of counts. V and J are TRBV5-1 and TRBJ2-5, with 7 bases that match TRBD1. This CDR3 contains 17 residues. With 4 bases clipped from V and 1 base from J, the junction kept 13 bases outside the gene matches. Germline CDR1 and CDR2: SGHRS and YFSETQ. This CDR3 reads CASSTWTGEGSQETQYF. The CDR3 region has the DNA TGCGCCAGCAGCACCTGGACAGGCGAGGGTTCCCAAGAGACCCAGTACTTC. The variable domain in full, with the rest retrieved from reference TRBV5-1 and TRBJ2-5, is KAGVTQTPRYLIKTRGQQVTLSCSPISGHRSVSWYQQTPGQGLQFLFEYFSETQRNKGNFPGRFSGRQFSNSRSEMNVSTLELGDSALYLCASSTWTGEGSQETQYFGPGTRLLVL.

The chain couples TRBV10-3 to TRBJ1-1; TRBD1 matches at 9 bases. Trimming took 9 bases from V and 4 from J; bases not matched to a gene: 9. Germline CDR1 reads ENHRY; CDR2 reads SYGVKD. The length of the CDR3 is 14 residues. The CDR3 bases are TGTGCCATACGGACAGGGGAAGGGGTCACTGAAGCTTTCTTT. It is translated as CAIRTGEGVTEAFF.

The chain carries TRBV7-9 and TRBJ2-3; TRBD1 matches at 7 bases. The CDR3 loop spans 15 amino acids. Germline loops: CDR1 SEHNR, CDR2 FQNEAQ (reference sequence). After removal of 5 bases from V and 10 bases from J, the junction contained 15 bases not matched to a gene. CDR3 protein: CASSPWDRPPMAQYF. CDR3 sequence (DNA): TGTGCCAGCAGCCCCTGGGACAGACCCCCTATGGCGCAGTATTTT.

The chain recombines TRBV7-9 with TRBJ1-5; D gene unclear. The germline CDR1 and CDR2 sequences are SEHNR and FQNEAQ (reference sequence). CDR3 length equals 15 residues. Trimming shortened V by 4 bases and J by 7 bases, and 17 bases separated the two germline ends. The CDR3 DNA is TGTGCCAGCAGCTCAACCGGCCCACGCGAGCAGCCCCAGCATTTT. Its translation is CASSSTGPREQPQHF.